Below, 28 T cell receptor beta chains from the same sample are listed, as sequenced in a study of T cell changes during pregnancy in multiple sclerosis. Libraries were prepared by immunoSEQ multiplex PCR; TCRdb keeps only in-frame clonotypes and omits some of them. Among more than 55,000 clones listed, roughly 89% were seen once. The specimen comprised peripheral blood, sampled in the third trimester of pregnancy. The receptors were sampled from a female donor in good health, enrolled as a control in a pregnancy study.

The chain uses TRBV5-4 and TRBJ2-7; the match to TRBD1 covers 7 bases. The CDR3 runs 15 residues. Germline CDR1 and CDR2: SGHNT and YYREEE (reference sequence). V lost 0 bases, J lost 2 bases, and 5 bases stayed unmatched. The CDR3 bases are TGTGCCAGCAGCTTGGGGAGAGACAGGGCCTACGAGCAGTACTTC. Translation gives CASSLGRDRAYEQYF.

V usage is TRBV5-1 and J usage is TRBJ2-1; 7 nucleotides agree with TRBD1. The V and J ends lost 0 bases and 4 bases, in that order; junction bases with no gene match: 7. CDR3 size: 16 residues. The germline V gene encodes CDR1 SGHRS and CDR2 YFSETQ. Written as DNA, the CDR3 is TGCGCCAGCAGCTTGGGGGACAGTCCCCGTTACAATGAGCAGTTCTTC. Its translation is CASSLGDSPRYNEQFF. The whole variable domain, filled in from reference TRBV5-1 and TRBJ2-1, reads KAGVTQTPRYLIKTRGQQVTLSCSPISGHRSVSWYQQTPGQGLQFLFEYFSETQRNKGNFPGRFSGRQFSNSRSEMNVSTLELGDSALYLCASSLGDSPRYNEQFFGPGTRLTVL.

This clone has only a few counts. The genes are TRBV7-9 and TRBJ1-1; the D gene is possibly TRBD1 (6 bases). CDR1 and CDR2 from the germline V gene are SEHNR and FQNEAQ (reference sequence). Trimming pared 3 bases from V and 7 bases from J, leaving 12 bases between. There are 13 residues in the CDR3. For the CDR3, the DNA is TGTGCCAGCAGCTTGGACAGCCAACTTGAAGCTTTCTTT. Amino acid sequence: CASSLDSQLEAFF.

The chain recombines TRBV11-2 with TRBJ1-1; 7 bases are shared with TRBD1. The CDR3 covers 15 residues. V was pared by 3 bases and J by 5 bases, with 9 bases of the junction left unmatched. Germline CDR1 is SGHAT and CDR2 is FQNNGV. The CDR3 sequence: CASSFFPTGQTEAFF. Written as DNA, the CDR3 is TGTGCCAGCAGCTTCTTTCCGACAGGGCAGACTGAAGCTTTCTTT.

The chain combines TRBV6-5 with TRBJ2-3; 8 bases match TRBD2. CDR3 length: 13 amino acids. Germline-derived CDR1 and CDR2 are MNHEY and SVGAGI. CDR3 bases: TGTGTCACTTCAGCGGGAGACACAGATACGCAGTATTTT. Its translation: CVTSAGDTDTQYF.

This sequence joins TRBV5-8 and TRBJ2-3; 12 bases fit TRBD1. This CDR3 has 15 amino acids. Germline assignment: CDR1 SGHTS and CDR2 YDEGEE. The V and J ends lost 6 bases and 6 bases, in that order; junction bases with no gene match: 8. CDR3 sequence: CASTAGDRGLDTQYF. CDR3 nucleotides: TGTGCCAGCACGGCGGGGGACAGGGGGCTTGATACGCAGTATTTT.

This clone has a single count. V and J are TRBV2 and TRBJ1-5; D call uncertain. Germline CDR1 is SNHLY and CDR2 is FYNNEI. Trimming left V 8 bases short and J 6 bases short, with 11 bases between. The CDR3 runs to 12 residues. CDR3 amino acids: CASREGSQPQHF. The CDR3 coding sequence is TGTGCCAGCCGAGAGGGAAGTCAGCCCCAGCATTTT.

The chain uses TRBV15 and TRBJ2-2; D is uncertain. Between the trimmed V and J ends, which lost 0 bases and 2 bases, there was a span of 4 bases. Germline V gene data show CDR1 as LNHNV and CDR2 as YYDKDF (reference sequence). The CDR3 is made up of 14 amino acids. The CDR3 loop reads CATSRDLNTGELFF. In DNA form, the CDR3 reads TGTGCCACCAGCAGAGATTTAAACACCGGGGAGCTGTTTTTT.

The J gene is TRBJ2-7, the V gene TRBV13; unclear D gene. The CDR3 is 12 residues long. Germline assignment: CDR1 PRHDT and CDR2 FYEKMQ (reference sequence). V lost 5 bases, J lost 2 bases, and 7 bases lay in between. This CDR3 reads CASSRSTYEQYF. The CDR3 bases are TGTGCCAGCAGCCGTAGTACCTACGAGCAGTACTTC.

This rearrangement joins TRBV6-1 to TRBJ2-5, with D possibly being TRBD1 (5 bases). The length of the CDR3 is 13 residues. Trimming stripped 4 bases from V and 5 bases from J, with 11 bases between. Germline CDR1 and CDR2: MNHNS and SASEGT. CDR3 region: CASSGGLEETQYF. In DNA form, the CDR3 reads TGTGCCAGCAGTGGGGGCCTTGAGGAGACCCAGTACTTC.

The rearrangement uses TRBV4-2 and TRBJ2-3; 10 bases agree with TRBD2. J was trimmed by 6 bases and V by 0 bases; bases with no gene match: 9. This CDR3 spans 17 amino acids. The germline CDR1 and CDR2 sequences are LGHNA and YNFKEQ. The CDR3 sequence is CASSQDRASGRGDTQYF. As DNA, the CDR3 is TGTGCCAGCAGCCAAGATCGGGCTAGCGGGAGAGGCGATACGCAGTATTTT.

CDR3 residues: CASSYLVSGNTGELFF. CDR3 DNA sequence: TGTGCCAGCAGTTACCTGGTTTCGGGAAACACCGGGGAGCTGTTTTTT. The rearrangement joins TRBV6-6 to TRBJ2-2; D may be TRBD2 (5 bases). There are 16 residues in the CDR3. Germline V lookup: CDR1 MNHNY, CDR2 SVGAGI (reference sequence). V lost 2 bases, J lost 2 bases, and 12 bases lay in between.

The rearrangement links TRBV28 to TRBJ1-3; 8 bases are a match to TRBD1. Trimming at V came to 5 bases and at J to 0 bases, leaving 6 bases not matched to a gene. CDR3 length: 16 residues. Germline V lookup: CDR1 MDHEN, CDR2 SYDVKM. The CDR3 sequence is CASSVTGGISGNTIYF. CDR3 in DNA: TGTGCCAGCAGTGTAACAGGGGGTATCTCTGGAAACACCATATATTTT.

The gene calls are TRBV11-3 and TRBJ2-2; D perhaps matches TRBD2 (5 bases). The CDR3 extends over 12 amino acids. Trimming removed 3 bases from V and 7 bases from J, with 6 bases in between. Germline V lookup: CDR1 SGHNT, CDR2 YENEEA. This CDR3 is CASSFRDGELFF. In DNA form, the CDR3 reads TGTGCCAGCAGCTTTCGGGACGGGGAGCTGTTTTTT.

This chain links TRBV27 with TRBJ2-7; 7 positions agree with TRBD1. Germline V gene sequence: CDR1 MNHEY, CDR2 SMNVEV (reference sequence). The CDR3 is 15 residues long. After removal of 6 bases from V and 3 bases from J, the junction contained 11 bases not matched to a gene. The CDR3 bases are TGTGCCAGCAGCCAGGGGGACGGCACCCACTACGAGCAGTACTTC. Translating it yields CASSQGDGTHYEQYF.

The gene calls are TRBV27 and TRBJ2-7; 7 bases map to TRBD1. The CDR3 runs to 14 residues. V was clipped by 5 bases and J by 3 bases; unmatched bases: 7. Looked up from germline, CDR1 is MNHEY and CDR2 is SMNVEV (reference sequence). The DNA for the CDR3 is TGTGCCAGCAGTCCCTGGACAGGTAGCTACGAGCAGTACTTC. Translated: CASSPWTGSYEQYF.

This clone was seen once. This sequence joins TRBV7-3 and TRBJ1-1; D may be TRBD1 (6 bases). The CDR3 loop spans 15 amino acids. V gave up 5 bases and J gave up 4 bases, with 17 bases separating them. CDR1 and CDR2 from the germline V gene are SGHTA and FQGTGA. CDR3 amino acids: CASSLMGGAGTEAFF. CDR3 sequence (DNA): TGTGCCAGCAGCCTAATGGGGGGGGCGGGCACTGAAGCTTTCTTT. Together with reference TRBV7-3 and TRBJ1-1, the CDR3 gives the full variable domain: GAGVSQTPSNKVTEKGKYVELRCDPISGHTALYWYRQSLGQGPEFLIYFQGTGAADDSGLPNDRFFAVRPEGSVSTLKIQRTERGDSAVYLCASSLMGGAGTEAFFGQGTRLTVV.

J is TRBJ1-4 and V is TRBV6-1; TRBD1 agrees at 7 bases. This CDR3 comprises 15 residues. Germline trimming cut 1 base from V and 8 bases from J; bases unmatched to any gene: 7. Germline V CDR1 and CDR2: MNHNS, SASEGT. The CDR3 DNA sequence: TGTGCCAGCAGTGAAGGGAGGGGGCGGCTGGAAAAACTGTTTTTT. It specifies CASSEGRGRLEKLFF.

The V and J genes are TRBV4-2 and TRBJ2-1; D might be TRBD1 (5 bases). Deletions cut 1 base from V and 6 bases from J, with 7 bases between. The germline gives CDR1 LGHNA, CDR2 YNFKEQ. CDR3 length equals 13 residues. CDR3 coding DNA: TGTGCCAGCAGCCAAGGGGGCAGCAATGAGCAGTTCTTC. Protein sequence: CASSQGGSNEQFF.

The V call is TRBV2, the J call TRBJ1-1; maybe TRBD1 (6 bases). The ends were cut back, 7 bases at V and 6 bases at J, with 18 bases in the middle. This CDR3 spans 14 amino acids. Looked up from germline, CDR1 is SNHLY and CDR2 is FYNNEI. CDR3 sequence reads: CASTIRQDIAEAFF. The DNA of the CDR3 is TGTGCCAGCACTATCCGACAGGATATAGCTGAAGCTTTCTTT.

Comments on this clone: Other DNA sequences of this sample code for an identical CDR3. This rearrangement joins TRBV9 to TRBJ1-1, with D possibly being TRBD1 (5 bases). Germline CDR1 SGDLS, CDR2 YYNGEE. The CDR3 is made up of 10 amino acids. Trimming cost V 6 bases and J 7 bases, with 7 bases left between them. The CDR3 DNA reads TGTGCCAGCATGGGGGGTGAAGCTTTCTTT. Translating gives CASMGGEAFF.

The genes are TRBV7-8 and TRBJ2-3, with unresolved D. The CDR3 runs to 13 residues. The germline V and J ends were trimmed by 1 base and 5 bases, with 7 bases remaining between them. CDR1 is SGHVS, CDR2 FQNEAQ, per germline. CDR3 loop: CASSLVSQDTQYF. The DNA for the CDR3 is TGTGCCAGCAGCTTAGTGTCCCAAGATACGCAGTATTTT.

CDR3 amino acids: CASSLSSNEKLFF. The CDR3, as DNA: TGTGCCAGCAGTTTAAGTAGTAATGAAAAACTGTTTTTT. The chain has TRBV28 and TRBJ1-4; no firm D call. In germline, CDR1 is MDHEN, CDR2 SYDVKM. This CDR3 spans 13 amino acids. V was shortened by 2 bases and J by 4 bases, with 5 bases between the two germline ends.

CDR3 sequence: CASSTRVGTQYF. The CDR3 DNA is TGTGCCAGCAGTACGAGGGTGGGTACGCAGTATTTT. J is TRBJ2-3 and V is TRBV28, with D perhaps matching TRBD2 (5 bases). Trimming took off 5 bases at V and 8 bases at J, with 11 bases between the two ends. The CDR3 extends over 12 amino acids. Germline V lookup: CDR1 MDHEN, CDR2 SYDVKM.

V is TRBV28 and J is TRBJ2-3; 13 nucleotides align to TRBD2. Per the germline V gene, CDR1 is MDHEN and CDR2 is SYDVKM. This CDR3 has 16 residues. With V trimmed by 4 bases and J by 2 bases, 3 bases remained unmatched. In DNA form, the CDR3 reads TGTGCCAGCAGTTCTGGGACTAGCGGGAACACAGATACGCAGTATTTT. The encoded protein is CASSSGTSGNTDTQYF. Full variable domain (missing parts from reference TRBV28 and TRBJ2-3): DVKVTQSSRYLVKRTGEKVFLECVQDMDHENMFWYRQDPGLGLRLIYFSYDVKMKEKGDIPEGYSVSREKKERFSLILESASTNQTSMYLCASSSGTSGNTDTQYFGPGTRLTVL.

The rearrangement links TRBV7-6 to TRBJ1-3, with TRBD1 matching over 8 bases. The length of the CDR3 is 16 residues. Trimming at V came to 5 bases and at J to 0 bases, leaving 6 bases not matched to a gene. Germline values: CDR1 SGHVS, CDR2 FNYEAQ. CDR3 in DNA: TGTGCCAGCAGCCAAGACGGGACAGGCTCTGGAAACACCATATATTTT. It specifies CASSQDGTGSGNTIYF.

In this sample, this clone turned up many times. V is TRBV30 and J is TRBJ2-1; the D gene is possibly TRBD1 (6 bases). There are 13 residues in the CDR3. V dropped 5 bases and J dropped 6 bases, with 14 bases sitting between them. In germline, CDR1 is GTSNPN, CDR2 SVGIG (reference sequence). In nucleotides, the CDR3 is TGTGCCTGGGGAATCAGGGACACCAATGAGCAGTTCTTC. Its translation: CAWGIRDTNEQFF.

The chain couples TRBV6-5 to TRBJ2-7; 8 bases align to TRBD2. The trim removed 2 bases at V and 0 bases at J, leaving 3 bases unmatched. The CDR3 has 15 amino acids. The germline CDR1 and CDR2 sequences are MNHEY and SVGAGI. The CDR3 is CASSYTSGSSYEQYF. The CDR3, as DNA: TGTGCCAGCAGTTACACTAGCGGAAGCTCCTACGAGCAGTACTTC.